What follows describes a single T cell receptor beta chain. Its antigen is unidentified. The sample is drawn from a study of shared clonotypes between healthy human individuals. Study-wide points: Clonotype sharing among donors was expected to depend on sequencing depth.

Naivety among CD8 cells was defined by CD45RO negativity and positive CCR7 selection, thereby excluding terminally differentiated effector memory CD45RA+ cells. Using immunoSEQ multiplex PCR, the repertoire was profiled, and TCRdb retains in-frame clones only, with some absent. The data show 750,000 to 1,000,000 clones, approximately 92% seen once. Trimming removed 2 bases from V and 3 bases from J, with 22 bases in between. The CDR3 consists of 18 residues. Per germline, CDR1 SGHTA and CDR2 FQGNSA. Material for sequencing was naive CD8+ T cells sorted from blood. This TCR derives from a man aged 25-40 years in good health. The chain employs TRBV7-2 and TRBJ1-1, with a weak D call TRBD1 (6 bases). CDR3 amino acids: CASSLNLIGGGVDTEAFF. The CDR3 bases are TGTGCCAGCAGCTTAAATCTTATAGGTGGGGGCGTAGACACTGAAGCTTTCTTT.